This T cell receptor beta chain was sequenced for a study of OX40 agonist ivuxolimab in advanced cancers. Turning to the overall study: Ivuxolimab was an agonistic, fully human IgG2 monoclonal antibody directed against OX40 (CD134), a costimulatory receptor. Of the approximately 50 dose-escalation patients, hepatocellular carcinoma was present in approximately 20, melanoma in approximately 15, renal cell carcinoma in 9 and head and neck cancer in 9. Partial responses occurred in three dose-escalation patients, of whom one had hepatocellular carcinoma and two had cutaneous melanoma. Peripheral TCRbeta sequencing aimed to test whether ivuxolimab altered TCR sequence diversity and caused clonal T-cell expansion. Patients were allowed to have had prior anti-PD-1, anti-PD-L1 or anti-CTLA-4 therapy, and roughly 40% of the dose-escalation patients had been treated with checkpoint inhibitors. In the dose-escalation cohort, 65% to 85% of patients were male, and the mean age was 60 years with a range of about 20 to 80. Intravenous ivuxolimab was administered to patients every 2 weeks at six dose levels: 0.01, 0.1, 0.3, 1.5, 3 and 10 mg/kg. The monotherapy dose-escalation portion (N ≈ 50 patients) of the phase I ivuxolimab trial is reported in the paper.

The trial excluded patients who had a history of autoimmune disease or who were on systemic immunosuppression. In every dose cohort, peripheral blood was drawn for TCR sequencing at baseline, cycle 4 day 1, and cycle 7 day 1. The samples were drawn from a first-in-human, open-label, multicenter phase I dose-escalation trial of ivuxolimab. Adults with locally advanced or metastatic melanoma, renal cell, hepatocellular, or head and neck squamous cell carcinoma were enrolled in the trial. CD4+ and CD8+ T cells were sorted separately from peripheral blood before TCR sequencing. Genomic DNA was extracted from sorted cells for sequencing of the TCRbeta CDR3 region. The immunoSEQ Assay was used to sequence the TCRbeta CDR3 regions. TCRdb took over this immuneACCESS table, retaining in-frame rearrangements with V and J assigned. Such tables are incomplete; in checked studies, under half of the missing clones stem from an unresolved V gene, and the remainder is unexplained. The sample table contains roughly 35,000 clones; only one count was recorded for about 81% of them. About 20% of the sample goes to the ten largest clones.

General study outcomes and caveats: At doses from 0.1 to 3.0 mg/kg, clonal expansion was seen in both CD4+ and CD8+ blood T cells between baseline and week 6. In the 0.1-3.0 mg/kg groups, partial responders had among the lowest normalized peripheral clonal expansion, particularly in CD8+ T cells. Low levels of normalized T-cell clonal expansion were also seen in some patients who did not respond. Which antigens the clonally expanded peripheral T cells were specific for was not determined. After ivuxolimab, more expanded clones were found on average in CD8+ T cells than in CD4+ T cells.

Note on this clone: The target of this receptor is not known. No qualities accompany the bases; no much larger clone lies one base away.

Cut back by 2 bases and 6 bases, the V and J ends lie 11 bases apart. CDR1 and CDR2 were assigned from the germline V gene as SGHRS and YFSETQ. The CDR3 covers 13 residues, taking in both the cysteine and the phenylalanine. Only CDR3 DNA is held: 39 bases, read in frame from base 1. Source: CD4+ or CD8+ T cells sorted from blood, taken in a trial of the OX40 agonist ivuxolimab. The rearranged chain carries TRBV5-1 and TRBJ1-2; the D gene is not confidently resolved. The clonotype was recovered from an adult with an advanced solid tumor such as melanoma, head and neck, liver or kidney cancer. The CDR3 protein: CASSLPKSDGYTF. The DNA sequence is given as TGCGCCAGCAGCTTACCGAAAAGTGATGGCTACACCTTC.